This T cell receptor beta chain is from a study of shared clonotypes between healthy human individuals (dated by TCRdb to the early 2020s). Concerning the study at large: Two women and a few men aged 18 to 49 years were included in the cohort. For each donor, CD4 naive and CD4 memory were each run on three plates, CD8 naive on two plates, and CD8 memory on one plate. To estimate repertoire size and how much clonotype sharing occurs between individuals, the study deeply sequenced the blood TCR repertoires of 5 or 6 healthy adults. To increase sequencing depth and limit assay-specific biases, different laboratories used diverse techniques to prepare libraries and sequence TCR repertoires. Per donor, leukapheresis produced somewhere between about 0.8 and 9.5 billion PBMCs.

Summary of the overall study and its limitations: The small number of donors limited the genetic and exposure-history diversity represented. Rarefaction of sorted-subset datasets indicated incomplete sequencing despite the large sequencing depth. Sharing across a few donors was observed for approximately 5% of naive CD4, 3% to 3.5% of naive CD8, 2% to 2.5% of memory CD4, and roughly 0.4% of memory CD8 clonotypes. Naive subsets generally had larger estimated clonotype richness than memory subsets did. Clonotypes shared by all four sorted-subset donors showed higher generation probabilities than non-shared clonotypes. Only blood was sampled, and tissue TCR repertoires likely differ from those in blood. Based on pairwise subsampling, the degree of clonotype sharing among donors was expected to be affected by sequencing depth.

Donors were healthy HIV-negative adults with no recently reported acute infections or vaccinations. Every donor was a Caucasian adult living in Nashville, Tennessee, USA. CD4+ T cells were enriched by magnetic negative selection; naive cells were then positively selected on CD45RA, and the negative fraction formed the memory subset. Blood was obtained by leukapheresis, after which PBMCs were separated by Ficoll-Histopaque density gradient centrifugation and cryopreserved in liquid nitrogen vapor phase. Analytical flow cytometry was used to check the purity and quantity of each magnetically sorted T cell population. From each sorted fraction, genomic DNA was isolated and quantified by UV absorbance on a Nanodrop 2000c. On this clone: Its antigen remains unidentified. No base-level quality is on record; no much larger clone is a single base apart.

As encoded in the germline V gene, CDR1 is MDHEN while CDR2 is SYDVKM. V gives up 5 bases and J gives up 4 bases, and the segment between their germline ends measures 11 bases. Measured from the cysteine to the phenylalanine, the CDR3 is 13 residues long. Left in the record is the CDR3 DNA by itself, 39 bases read in frame from the first base. TCR CDR3 regions were amplified from genomic DNA by multiplex PCR using the deep immunoSEQ assay. For each cell subset, the extracted genomic DNA was distributed evenly across all wells of several immunoSEQ 96-well plates, and each plate served as one replicate. For sorted subsets, around 200 ng genomic DNA, equal to 30,000 to 35,000 T cell genomes, was loaded into each replicate PCR. The purified libraries were quantified using a Qubit 3.0 fluorometer, sized with a Bioanalyzer 2100, and then quantified again using the KAPA Library Quantification kit. Every immunoSEQ 96-well plate was sequenced on a separate single-read 150-cycle Illumina NextSeq 550 flow cell. In the source study's methods: Because the immunoSEQ output held only junctional sequences and lacked quality scores, the filtering could not match the filtering applied to full-length reads. To assign V/J genes and CDR3, sequences were annotated against IMGT germline references using PyIR, a Python wrapper for IgBLAST v1.9. Reads were removed for weak V/J assignments (E-value above 1e-6), missing CDR3, stop codons, out-of-frame junctions, or ambiguous translated residues. V3J clonotypes were defined as sequences sharing an identical inferred V gene, J gene, and CDR3 amino acid sequence. Percentage overlap between repertoires was calculated by dividing the number of shared unique clonotypes by the size of the smaller repertoire. Repertoire richness was assessed with RTK rarefaction, the Chao1 estimator, and Recon v2.1 estimates of unobserved clonotypes. Generation probabilities for all TCRbeta clonotypes obtained by the gDNA method from four donors were computed using OLGA. TCRdb took this table from immuneACCESS and kept in-frame rearrangements with V and J called. Such tables lack part of the clones; where checked against another copy, unresolved V genes explain under half of the gap, and the rest is unexplained. V and J calls and clone size are as listed in that table; D and trimming were resolved from the DNA. This sample gives about 2,500,000 clones in total; just over 90% of them show up just once. The ten largest clones represent 0.13% to 0.15% of the sample.

What was sequenced was naive CD4+ T cells sorted from blood. The sample's cell subset or site label, in plain terms: CD45RA+ positively selected. This sequence uses TRBV28 and TRBJ1-2; the D gene cannot be resolved reliably. This TCR was sampled from a man aged 18 to 29 in good health. The DNA sequence reads TGTGCCAGCAGTGGTCTAGATTCCTATGGCTACACCTTC. Translated, this is CASSGLDSYGYTF.